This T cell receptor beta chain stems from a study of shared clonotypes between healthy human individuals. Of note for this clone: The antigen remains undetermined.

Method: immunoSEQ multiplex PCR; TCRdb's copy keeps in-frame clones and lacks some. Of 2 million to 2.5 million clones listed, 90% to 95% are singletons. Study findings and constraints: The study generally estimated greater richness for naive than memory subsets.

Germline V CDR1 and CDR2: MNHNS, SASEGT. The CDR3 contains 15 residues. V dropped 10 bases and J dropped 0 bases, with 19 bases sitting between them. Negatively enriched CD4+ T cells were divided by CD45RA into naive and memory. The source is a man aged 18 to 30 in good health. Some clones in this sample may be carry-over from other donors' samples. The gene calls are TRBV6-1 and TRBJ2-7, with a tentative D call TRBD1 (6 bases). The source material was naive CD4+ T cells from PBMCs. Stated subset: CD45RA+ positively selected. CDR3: CAIAGDERSSYEQYF. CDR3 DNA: TGTGCCATCGCAGGGGACGAAAGGAGCTCCTACGAGCAGTACTTC.